The sequence of this T cell receptor beta chain was determined in a study of molecular identifiers for immune sequencing clone quantification. Trimming shortened V by 4 bases and J by 3 bases, and 7 bases separated the two germline ends. Germline loops: CDR1 SEHNR, CDR2 FQNEAQ (reference sequence). The CDR3 has 12 amino acids. With regard to this clonotype: As the CDR3 is not closed by the conserved phenylalanine or tryptophan, this likely results from a read error.

TCRdb independently ran MiXCR on the PCR reads; one entry per CDR3 protein. The profile shows about 510,000 distinct CDR3 sequences, around 25% of them singletons. Source material: naive CD8+ T cells from blood, with Jurkat cell RNA spiked in. Regarding subset: FACS-sorted CD8+CD4-CCR7+CD45RA+ naive T cells. The sequence was obtained from a human donor in good health. Some libraries in this study had Jurkat cell RNA spiked in. The chain recombines TRBV7-9 with TRBJ2-7; the D is unclear. The CDR3 DNA reads TGTGCCAGCAGCTCCCGGAGCTACGAGCAGTACATC. This encodes CASSSRSYEQYI.